The entry that follows covers one T cell receptor beta chain sequence. This CDR3 has 15 residues. The germline gives CDR1 MRHNA, CDR2 SNTAGT. Trimming at V came to 6 bases and at J to 5 bases, leaving 12 bases not matched to a gene. The data were obtained in a study of blood T cell repertoires in COVID-19. Overall study context: From the United States, Italy and Spain came samples of acute and convalescent COVID-19. PBMCs, B-cell-depleted T cells, or T cells provided the cDNA or gDNA that made up the material.

Clones were read by immunoSEQ multiplex PCR, and TCRdb kept only the in-frame ones, dropping some. The data show about 240,000 clones, approximately 86% seen once. The TCR originated in a man between 60 and 75 years old who had recovered from COVID-19. Sequenced: peripheral blood. This chain links TRBV6-4 with TRBJ1-2; TRBD1 matches at 7 bases. The DNA for the CDR3 is TGTGCCAGCAGCGCACGCCGGGACAGAGCTTATGGCTACACCTTC. Translation: CASSARRDRAYGYTF.